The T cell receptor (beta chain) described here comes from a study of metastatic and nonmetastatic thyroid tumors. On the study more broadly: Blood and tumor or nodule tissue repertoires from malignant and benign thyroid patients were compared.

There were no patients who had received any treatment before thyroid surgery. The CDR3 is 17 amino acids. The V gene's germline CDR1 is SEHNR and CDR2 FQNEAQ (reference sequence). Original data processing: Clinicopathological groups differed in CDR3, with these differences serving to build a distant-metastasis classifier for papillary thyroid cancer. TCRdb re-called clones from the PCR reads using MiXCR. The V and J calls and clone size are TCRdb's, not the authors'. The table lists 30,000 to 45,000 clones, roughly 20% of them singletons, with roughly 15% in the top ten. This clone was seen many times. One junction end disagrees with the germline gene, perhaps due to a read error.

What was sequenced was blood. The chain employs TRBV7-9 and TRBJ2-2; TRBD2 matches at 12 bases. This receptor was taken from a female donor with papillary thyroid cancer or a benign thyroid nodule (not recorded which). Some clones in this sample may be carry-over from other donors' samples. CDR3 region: CAAAQTSGRTKTGELFF. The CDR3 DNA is TGTGCCGCCGCGCAGACTAGCGGGAGAACGAAGACCGGGGAGCTGTTTTTT. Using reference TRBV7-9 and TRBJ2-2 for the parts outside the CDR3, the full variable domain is DTGVSQNPRHKITKRGQNVTFRCDPISEHNRLYWYRQTLGQGPEFLTYFQNEAQLEKSRLLSDRFSAERPKGSFSTLEIQRTEQGDSAMYLCAAAQTSGRTKTGELFFGEGSRLTVL.